These 5 T cell receptor beta chains were sequenced from one sample in a study of control samples from healthy donors and cancer patients. TCRdb's table, derived via immunoSEQ multiplex PCR, lists solely in-frame clones and lacks some. The sample lists fewer than 300,000 clones, 82% occurring once. Sequencing used PBMCs. The receptors originated from a woman aged 55-69 years with lung cancer.

This chain uses TRBV7-9 with TRBJ2-7; 9 positions agree with TRBD1. Trimming cost V 3 bases and J 5 bases; bases outside gene matches: 2. Per germline, CDR1 SEHNR and CDR2 FQNEAQ (reference sequence). The CDR3 loop spans 13 amino acids. The chain's CDR3 is CASSLTGGNEQYF. The CDR3, as DNA: TGTGCCAGCAGCTTGACAGGGGGGAACGAGCAGTACTTC.

J is TRBJ1-2 and V is TRBV9; TRBD1 might be the D (6 bases). Trimming pared 0 bases from V and 5 bases from J, leaving 8 bases between. Looked up from germline, CDR1 is SGDLS and CDR2 is YYNGEE. CDR3 length: 13 amino acids. The CDR3 spells CASSVAGTYGYTF. DNA for the CDR3: TGTGCCAGCAGCGTAGCTGGGACATATGGCTACACCTTC.

This clone was counted a single time. This chain's CDR3 is CASSQAGTWDVGYTF. The CDR3 DNA reads as TGTGCCAGCAGCCAAGCTGGGACCTGGGACGTTGGCTACACCTTC. The genes are TRBV3-1 (or the pseudogene TRBV3-2) and TRBJ1-2; TRBD1 might be the D (5 bases). V lost 1 base and J 7 bases, leaving 16 bases between the germline ends. CDR3 length: 15 residues. Germline V gene lookup returns CDR1 LGHDT and CDR2 YNNKEL (reference sequence).

The rearrangement uses TRBV7-3 and TRBJ1-1; TRBD1 aligns across 7 bases. The length of the CDR3 is 14 residues. Trimming cost V 2 bases and J 8 bases; bases outside gene matches: 8. Germline V CDR1 and CDR2: SGHTA, FQGTGA. In nucleotides, the CDR3 is TGTGCCAGCAGCTTATATTTCCAGGGGGGCGAAGCTTTCTTT. Its translation is CASSLYFQGGEAFF.

The V gene is TRBV2, the J gene TRBJ2-1, with 11 bases that match TRBD2. The CDR3 is 15 amino acids. Germline-derived CDR1 and CDR2 are SNHLY and FYNNEI. V was pared by 5 bases and J by 5 bases, with 5 bases of the junction left unmatched. This chain's CDR3 is CASSPLAGDNNEQFF. CDR3 DNA: TGTGCCAGCAGTCCACTAGCGGGGGACAACAATGAGCAGTTCTTC. Complete variable domain (other parts from reference TRBV2 and TRBJ2-1): EPEVTQTPSHQVTQMGQEVILRCVPISNHLYFYWYRQILGQKVEFLVSFYNNEISEKSEIFDDQFSVERPDGSNFTLKIRSTKLEDSAMYFCASSPLAGDNNEQFFGPGTRLTVL.